A selection of T cell receptor beta chains follows, all from one sample in a study of blood T cell repertoires in COVID-19. The method was immunoSEQ multiplex PCR; TCRdb's version includes in-frame clones alone and lacks a portion of them. Here the sample spans 170,000 or so clones, roughly four fifths being singletons. Sequenced: peripheral blood. The origin of the receptors is a woman in her seventies with COVID-19, enrolled during active disease. The CDR3 runs from the conserved cysteine through the conserved F or W. A D gene is named only where the DNA matches it firmly. The size field is filled for only some rows; it gives once, few, many or a size class.

>18|TRBJ2-5|few|TRBD2|TRBV7-2
TGTGCCAGCAGCTTAGGGAGCGGGACGACGGGGATGGGGGAGACCCAGTACTTC
CASSLGSGTTGMGETQYF
>14|TRBJ2-5|-|-|TRBV28
TGTGCCAGCAGTTTTAGCGGACTACAAGAGACCCAGTACTTC
CASSFSGLQETQYF
>15|TRBJ2-1|-|-|TRBV9
TGTGCCAGCAGCGTCCAGGGTGGGCAGTACAATGAGCAGTTCTTC
CASSVQGGQYNEQFF
>13|TRBJ1-4|-|-|TRBV5-1
TGCGCCAGCCGAGACAGTATTAATGAAAAACTGTTTTTT
CASRDSINEKLFF
>14|TRBJ2-1|-|TRBD2|TRBV7-2
TGTGCCAGCAGCTCCGGACTAGCTTACAATGAGCAGTTCTTC
CASSSGLAYNEQFF
>16|TRBJ2-1|-|-|TRBV18
TGTGCCAGCTCACCATTCGAAGGGGGGGCCTACAATGAGCAGTTCTTC
CASSPFEGGAYNEQFF
>16|TRBJ1-1|-|TRBD1|TRBV5-4
TGTGCCAGCAGCCGACCCTCGACAGGGTTGAACACTGAAGCTTTCTTT
CASSRPSTGLNTEAFF
>14|TRBJ2-5|once|-|TRBV2
TGTGCCAGCAGTGACGGGTTAGCGAGGGAGACCCAGTACTTC
CASSDGLARETQYF
>13|TRBJ1-2|-|-|TRBV25-1
TGTGCCAGCAGTTCACGGACTATGTATGGCTACACCTTC
CASSSRTMYGYTF
>16|TRBJ2-3|-|TRBD1|TRBV10-3
TGTGCCATCAGTGATAAGGGACAGGGGTCCACAGATACGCAGTATTTT
CAISDKGQGSTDTQYF
>15|TRBJ2-5|-|TRBD2|TRBV5-1
TGCGCCAGCAGCTTGTCCCCGACTAGCTGGGAGACCCAGTACTTC
CASSLSPTSWETQYF
>14|TRBJ1-1|few|-|TRBV9
TGTGCCAGCAGCTCCAGGGTCACGAACACTGAAGCTTTCTTT
CASSSRVTNTEAFF
>15|TRBJ2-7|-|-|TRBV28
TGTGCCAGCACCAAAGAGAATAGCGTGTCCTACGAGCAGTACTTC
CASTKENSVSYEQYF
>17|TRBJ1-5|-|TRBD1|TRBV19
TGTGCCAGTAGCCCCGGAACAGGGGGGAAAAGCAATCAGCCCCAGCATTTT
CASSPGTGGKSNQPQHF
>12|TRBJ2-7|-|-|TRBV5-4
TGTGCCAGCAGCTTCGGGAGCTACGAGCAGTACTTC
CASSFGSYEQYF
>11|TRBJ2-1|-|-|TRBV20-1
TGCAGTGCGCTTCCGGGTAATGAGCAGTTCTTC
CSALPGNEQFF
>15|TRBJ2-4|-|TRBD2|TRBV18
TGTGCCAGCTCACCTTTTACTAGCGGGATATACATTCAGTACTTC
CASSPFTSGIYIQYF
>16|TRBJ1-2|-|TRBD1|TRBV18
TGTGCCAGCTCACCCCCGGGACAGGGCTCCGCTTATGGCTACACCTTC
CASSPPGQGSAYGYTF
>15|TRBJ2-1|-|-|TRBV28
TGTGCCAGCAGCGATACCCAAAACGACAGCAATGAGCAGTTCTTC
CASSDTQNDSNEQFF
>13|TRBJ1-6|-|-|TRBV6-5
TGTGCCAGCATAGACAGCTTCAATTCACCCCTCCACTTT
CASIDSFNSPLHF
>16|TRBJ2-1|-|TRBD2|TRBV5-1
TGCGCCAGCAGCTTGGCCCCAGCGGGAGCGGTTAATGAGCAGTTCTTC
CASSLAPAGAVNEQFF
>13|TRBJ1-2|-|TRBD1|TRBV30
TGTGCCTGGCAAACCGGGACAGGCTATGGCTACACCTTC
CAWQTGTGYGYTF
>14|TRBJ2-7|few|-|TRBV4-2
TGTGCCAGCAGCCAAGCCAGGGCCTTTAACGAGCAGTACTTC
CASSQARAFNEQYF
>13|TRBJ2-1|-|-|TRBV5-1
TGCGCCAGCAGCTTGGGGCCCTACAATGAGCAGTTCTTC
CASSLGPYNEQFF
>14|TRBJ2-1|-|TRBD2|TRBV28
TGTGCCAGCAGTTCAGCGGGACGATACAATGAGCAGTTCTTC
CASSSAGRYNEQFF
>17|TRBJ2-1|-|TRBD2|TRBV7-2
TGTGCCAGCAGCTTTACCCCCGGGACTAGGTCCTACAATGAGCAGTTCTTC
CASSFTPGTRSYNEQFF
>11|TRBJ2-3|-|-|TRBV19
TGTGCCAGTGTAACGGCTACAGTTCAGTATTTT
CASVTATVQYF
>16|TRBJ2-7|-|TRBD1|TRBV3-1/TRBV3-2
TGTGCCAGCAGCCAAGGGCCGGGACAGGGGGCCTACGAGCAGTACTTC
CASSQGPGQGAYEQYF
>13|TRBJ2-7|-|-|TRBV12-3/TRBV12-4
TGTGCCAGCAGTTTAGTATCAGCCTACGAGCAGTACTTC
CASSLVSAYEQYF
>16|TRBJ2-1|-|TRBD2|TRBV7-6
TGTGCCAGCAGCTTTGGCTCCGGACTAGCGGGAAGTGAGCAGTTCTTC
CASSFGSGLAGSEQFF
>15|TRBJ1-4|-|-|TRBV19
TGTGCCAGTAGTATACTGAGGCAGTCTAATGAAAAACTGTTTTTT
CASSILRQSNEKLFF
>16|TRBJ2-3|-|TRBD2|TRBV7-2
TGTGCCAGCAGCCTCTCCGGCGCCCGGGGGGCAGATACGCAGTATTTT
CASSLSGARGADTQYF
>15|TRBJ1-4|-|-|TRBV28
TGTGCCAGCAGTTTAAACGGGGGGCGGAATGAAAAACTGTTTTTT
CASSLNGGRNEKLFF
>14|TRBJ2-7|-|-|TRBV7-9
TGTGCCAGCAGCGGCGATTCCGGGTTCTACGAGCAGTACTTC
CASSGDSGFYEQYF
>14|TRBJ2-1|-|TRBD2|TRBV7-2
TGTGCCAGCACCGGGACTACCTCCTACAATGAGCAGTTCTTC
CASTGTTSYNEQFF
>14|TRBJ1-3|-|-|TRBV5-1
TGCGCCAGCAGCCTAGGGGGGGACGGAAACACCATATATTTT
CASSLGGDGNTIYF
>15|TRBJ1-5|-|-|TRBV4-1
TGCGCCAGCAGCCAGGGGACTGAGAAACATCAGCCCCAGCATTTT
CASSQGTEKHQPQHF
>16|TRBJ2-3|-|TRBD2|TRBV7-2
TGTGCCAGCAGCTTTGGCGGGAGAAGTGGGGCAGATACGCAGTATTTT
CASSFGGRSGADTQYF
>17|TRBJ2-7|-|TRBD2|TRBV6-2/TRBV6-3
TGTGCCAGCAGTTACTCAGGCTCACGTCTAGCGGGAGCCGAGCAGTACTTC
CASSYSGSRLAGAEQYF
>15|TRBJ2-3|-|-|TRBV18
TGTGCCAGCTCACTTCTACAGGTGGCATGGGATACGCAGTATTTT
CASSLLQVAWDTQYF
>15|TRBJ1-4|-|-|TRBV5-1
TGCGCCAGCAGCTTGGAAGGGGGTAGAGGGGAAAAACTGTTTTTT
CASSLEGGRGEKLFF
>14|TRBJ1-4|-|-|TRBV5-6
TGTGCCAGCAGCCCGAGAGGGCCTAATGAAAAACTGTTTTTT
CASSPRGPNEKLFF
>17|TRBJ2-3|few|-|TRBV4-1
TGCGCCAGCAGCCAAGTAGGGGTAGGGGTTCTGACAGATACGCAGTATTTT
CASSQVGVGVLTDTQYF
>13|TRBJ2-2|-|TRBD2|TRBV27
TGTGCCAGCCGACTAGCGGGCACCGGGGAGCTGTTTTTT
CASRLAGTGELFF
>15|TRBJ1-1|few|TRBD1|TRBV29-1
TGCAGCGTTGCCGCCGGGACAGCGGTTTACACTGAAGCTTTCTTT
CSVAAGTAVYTEAFF
>15|TRBJ1-3|-|-|TRBV18
TGTGCCAGCTCACCAGCGGGGGAATCTGGAAACACCATATATTTT
CASSPAGESGNTIYF